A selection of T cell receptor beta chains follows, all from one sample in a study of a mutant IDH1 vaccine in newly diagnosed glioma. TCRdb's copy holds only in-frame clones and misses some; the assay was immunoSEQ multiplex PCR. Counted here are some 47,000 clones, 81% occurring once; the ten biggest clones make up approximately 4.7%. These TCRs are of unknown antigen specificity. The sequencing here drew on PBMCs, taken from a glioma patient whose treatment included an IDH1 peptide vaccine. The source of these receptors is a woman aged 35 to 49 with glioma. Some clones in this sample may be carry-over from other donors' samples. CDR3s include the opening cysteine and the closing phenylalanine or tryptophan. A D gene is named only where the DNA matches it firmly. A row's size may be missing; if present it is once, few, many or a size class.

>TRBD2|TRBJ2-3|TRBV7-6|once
CASSFSGRPADTQYF
TGTGCCAGCAGCTTTAGCGGGAGGCCGGCAGATACGCAGTATTTT
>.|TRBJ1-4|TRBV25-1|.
CASSDPGTTGGAGEKLFF
TGTGCCAGCAGTGATCCGGGTACTACGGGGGGCGCGGGTGAAAAACTGTTTTTT
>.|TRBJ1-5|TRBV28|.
CASSAGNQPQHF
TGTGCCAGCAGTGCAGGAAATCAGCCCCAGCATTTT
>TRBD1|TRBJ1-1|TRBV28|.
CASSELVRTGMNTEAFF
TGTGCCAGCAGTGAATTAGTTAGGACAGGGATGAACACTGAAGCTTTCTTT
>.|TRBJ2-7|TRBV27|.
CASSFQELHEQYF
TGTGCCAGCAGTTTCCAGGAGCTGCACGAGCAGTACTTC
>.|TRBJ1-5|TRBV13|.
CASSLRAQPQHF
TGTGCCAGCAGCTTAAGGGCTCAGCCCCAGCATTTT
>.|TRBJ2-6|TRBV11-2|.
CASTSHSGANVLTF
TGTGCCAGCACCAGCCACTCTGGGGCCAACGTCCTGACTTTC
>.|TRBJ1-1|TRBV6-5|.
CASSYLPFKEAFF
TGTGCCAGCAGTTATCTTCCATTCAAAGAAGCTTTCTTT
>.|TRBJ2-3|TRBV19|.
CASSIGFWGQSQAASTDTQYF
TGTGCCAGTAGTATAGGTTTTTGGGGGCAGTCCCAAGCCGCTAGCACAGATACGCAGTATTTT
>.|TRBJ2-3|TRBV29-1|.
CSVGTGRGQYF
TGCAGCGTTGGAACAGGGCGGGGGCAGTATTTT
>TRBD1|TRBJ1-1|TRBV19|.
CASSTYRGGSAEAFF
TGTGCCAGTAGTACCTACAGGGGAGGTAGTGCTGAAGCTTTCTTT
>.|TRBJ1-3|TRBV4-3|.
CASSQDLALSGNTIYF
TGCGCCAGCAGCCAAGATTTGGCCCTTTCTGGAAACACCATATATTTT
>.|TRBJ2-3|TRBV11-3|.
CASSLPTSLADTQYF
TGTGCCAGCAGCCTCCCGACTAGTTTAGCAGATACGCAGTATTTT
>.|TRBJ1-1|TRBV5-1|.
CASSLGSGDLRAFF
TGCGCCAGCAGCTTGGGATCGGGGGATTTGAGGGCTTTCTTT
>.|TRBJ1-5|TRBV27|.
CASREAYSNQPQHF
TGTGCCAGCAGGGAGGCCTATAGCAATCAGCCCCAGCATTTT
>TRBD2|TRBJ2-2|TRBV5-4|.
CASSLKLAGSSPGELFF
TGTGCCAGCAGCTTGAAACTAGCGGGCTCAAGCCCCGGGGAGCTGTTTTTT
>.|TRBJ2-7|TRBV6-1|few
CASTGLEQYF
TGTGCCAGCACTGGACTCGAGCAGTACTTC
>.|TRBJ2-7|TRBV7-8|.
CASSLARAQYF
TGTGCCAGCAGCTTAGCCCGAGCGCAGTACTTC
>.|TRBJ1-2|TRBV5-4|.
CASRPTTANYGYTF
TGTGCCAGCCGACCAACGACAGCTAACTATGGCTACACCTTC
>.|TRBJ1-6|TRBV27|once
CASSFQQVNSPLHF
TGTGCCAGCAGTTTCCAGCAGGTCAATTCACCCCTCCACTTT
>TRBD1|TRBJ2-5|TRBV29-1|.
CSADRAGSQYF
TGCAGCGCCGACAGGGCTGGATCCCAGTACTTC
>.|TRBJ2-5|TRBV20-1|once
CSKQHQETQYF
TGCAGCAAACAGCATCAAGAGACCCAGTACTTC
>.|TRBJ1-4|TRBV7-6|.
CASSFLNEKLFF
TGTGCCAGCAGCTTCCTTAATGAAAAACTGTTTTTT
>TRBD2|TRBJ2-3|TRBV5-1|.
CASSSLAGGGLTDTQYF
TGCGCCAGCAGCTCGCTAGCGGGAGGGGGACTCACAGATACGCAGTATTTT
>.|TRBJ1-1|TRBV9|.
CASSGRHRVTEAFF
TGTGCCAGCAGCGGTCGACACAGGGTCACTGAAGCTTTCTTT
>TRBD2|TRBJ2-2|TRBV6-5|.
CASSRGGNTGELFF
TGTGCCAGCAGCCGCGGGGGGAACACCGGGGAGCTGTTTTTT
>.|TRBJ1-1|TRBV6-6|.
CASSFGGQVEAFF
TGTGCCAGCAGTTTCGGGGGGCAGGTTGAAGCTTTCTTT
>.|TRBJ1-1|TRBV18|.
CASSPFSSAVNTEAFF
TGTGCCAGCTCACCATTCTCTTCGGCAGTAAACACTGAAGCTTTCTTT
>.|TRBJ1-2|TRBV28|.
CASTTYSPGQARGYTF
TGTGCCAGCACTACTTACTCCCCAGGCCAGGCACGTGGCTACACCTTC